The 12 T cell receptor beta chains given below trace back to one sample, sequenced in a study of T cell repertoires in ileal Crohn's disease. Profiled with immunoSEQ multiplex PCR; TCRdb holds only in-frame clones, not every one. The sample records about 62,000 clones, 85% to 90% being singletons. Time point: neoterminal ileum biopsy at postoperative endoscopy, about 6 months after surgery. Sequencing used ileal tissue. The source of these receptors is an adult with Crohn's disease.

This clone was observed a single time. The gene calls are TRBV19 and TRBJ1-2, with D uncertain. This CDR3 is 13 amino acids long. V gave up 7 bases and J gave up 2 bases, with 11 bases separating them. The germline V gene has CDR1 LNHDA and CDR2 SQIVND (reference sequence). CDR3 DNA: TGTGCCAGTAAAGGCGGGAAGAACTATGGCTACACCTTC. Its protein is CASKGGKNYGYTF.

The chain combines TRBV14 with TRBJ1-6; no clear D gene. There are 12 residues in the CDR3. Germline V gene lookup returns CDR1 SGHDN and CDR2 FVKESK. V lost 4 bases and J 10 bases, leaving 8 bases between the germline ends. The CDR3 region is CASSLPVSPLHF. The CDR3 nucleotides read TGTGCCAGCAGCCTTCCTGTATCACCCCTCCACTTT.

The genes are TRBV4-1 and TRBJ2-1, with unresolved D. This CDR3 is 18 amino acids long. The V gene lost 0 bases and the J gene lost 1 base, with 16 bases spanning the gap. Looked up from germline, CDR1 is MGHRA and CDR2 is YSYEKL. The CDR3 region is CASSQDRWATQSYNEQFF. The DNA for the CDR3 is TGCGCCAGCAGCCAAGATAGGTGGGCGACGCAATCCTACAATGAGCAGTTCTTC.

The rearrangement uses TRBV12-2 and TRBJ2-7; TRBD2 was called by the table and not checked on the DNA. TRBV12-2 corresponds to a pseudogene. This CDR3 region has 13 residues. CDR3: CASRFSSVEGQYF. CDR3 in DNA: TGTGCAAGTCGCTTCTCTAGCGTTGAAGGGCAGTACTTC.

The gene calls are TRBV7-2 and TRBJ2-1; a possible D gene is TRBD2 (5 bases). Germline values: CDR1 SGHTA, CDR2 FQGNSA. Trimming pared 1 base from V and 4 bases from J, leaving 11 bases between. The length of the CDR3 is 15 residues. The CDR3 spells CASSLGGVKYNEQFF. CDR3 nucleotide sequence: TGTGCCAGCAGCTTAGGGGGAGTAAAGTACAATGAGCAGTTCTTC.

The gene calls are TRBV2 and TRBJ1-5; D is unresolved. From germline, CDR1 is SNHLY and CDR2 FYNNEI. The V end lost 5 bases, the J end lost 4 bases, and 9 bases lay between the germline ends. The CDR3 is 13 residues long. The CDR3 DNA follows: TGTGCCAGCAGTTCTATCCTAAATCAGCCCCAGCATTTT. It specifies CASSSILNQPQHF. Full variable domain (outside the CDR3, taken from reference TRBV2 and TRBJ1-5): EPEVTQTPSHQVTQMGQEVILRCVPISNHLYFYWYRQILGQKVEFLVSFYNNEISEKSEIFDDQFSVERPDGSNFTLKIRSTKLEDSAMYFCASSSILNQPQHFGDGTRLSIL.

The CDR3 loop reads CASSVGGSNQPQHF. The CDR3 DNA reads TGTGCCAGCAGCGTGGGGGGTAGCAATCAGCCCCAGCATTTT. The chain is built from TRBV9 and TRBJ1-5, with TRBD1 as a possible D gene (5 bases). V was clipped by 2 bases and J by 0 bases, with 6 bases between them. The CDR3 spans 14 residues. Germline CDR1 is SGDLS and CDR2 is YYNGEE.

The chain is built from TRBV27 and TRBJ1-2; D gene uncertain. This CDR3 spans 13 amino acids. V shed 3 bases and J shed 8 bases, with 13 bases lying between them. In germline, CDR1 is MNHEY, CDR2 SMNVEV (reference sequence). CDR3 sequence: CASSFWGSGGYTF. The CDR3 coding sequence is TGTGCCAGCAGTTTCTGGGGTTCGGGGGGCTACACCTTC.

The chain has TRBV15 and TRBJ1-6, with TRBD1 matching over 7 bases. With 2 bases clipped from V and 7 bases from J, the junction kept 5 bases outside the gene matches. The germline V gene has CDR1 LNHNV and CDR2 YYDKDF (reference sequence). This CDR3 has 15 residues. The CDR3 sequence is CATSRPTGVNSPLHF. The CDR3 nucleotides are TGTGCCACCAGCAGACCCACAGGGGTAAATTCACCCCTCCACTTT. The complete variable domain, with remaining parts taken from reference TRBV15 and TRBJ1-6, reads DAMVIQNPRYQVTQFGKPVTLSCSQTLNHNVMYWYQQKSSQAPKLLFHYYDKDFNNEADTPDNFQSRRPNTSFCFLDIRSPGLGDTAMYLCATSRPTGVNSPLHFGNGTRLTVT.

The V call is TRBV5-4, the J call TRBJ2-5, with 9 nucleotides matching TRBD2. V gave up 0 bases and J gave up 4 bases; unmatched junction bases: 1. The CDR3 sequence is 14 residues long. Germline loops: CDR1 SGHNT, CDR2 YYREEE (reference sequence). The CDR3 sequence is CASSLAGLAETQYF. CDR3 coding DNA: TGTGCCAGCAGCTTGGCGGGACTAGCAGAGACCCAGTACTTC.

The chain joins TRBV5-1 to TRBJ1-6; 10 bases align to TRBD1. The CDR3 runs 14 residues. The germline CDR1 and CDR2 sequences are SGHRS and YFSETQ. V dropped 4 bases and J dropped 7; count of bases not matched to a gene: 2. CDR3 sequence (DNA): TGCGCCAGCAGCGGGGGACAGGGGAATTCACCCCTCCACTTT. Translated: CASSGGQGNSPLHF.

CDR3 nucleotides: TGTGCCAGCAGTGATCAAAACAGGGGGCCCCGGTATGGCTACACCTTC. The encoded protein is CASSDQNRGPRYGYTF. This chain connects TRBV6-1 to TRBJ1-2, with 9 bases fitting TRBD1. Per germline, CDR1 MNHNS and CDR2 SASEGT. V lost 3 bases, J lost 5 bases, and 10 bases stayed unmatched. The CDR3 extends over 16 amino acids.